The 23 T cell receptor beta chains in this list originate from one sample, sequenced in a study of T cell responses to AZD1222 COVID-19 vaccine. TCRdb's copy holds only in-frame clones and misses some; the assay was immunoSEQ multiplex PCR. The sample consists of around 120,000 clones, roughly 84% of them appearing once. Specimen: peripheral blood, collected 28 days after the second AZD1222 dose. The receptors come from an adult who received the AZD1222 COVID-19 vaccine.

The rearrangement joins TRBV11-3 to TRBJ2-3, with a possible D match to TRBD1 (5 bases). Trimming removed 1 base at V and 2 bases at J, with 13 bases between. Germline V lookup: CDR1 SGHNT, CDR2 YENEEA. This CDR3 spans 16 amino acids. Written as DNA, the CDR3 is TGTGCCAGCAGCTTAGGAGTGGCAGGGTTCACAGATACGCAGTATTTT. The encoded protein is CASSLGVAGFTDTQYF.

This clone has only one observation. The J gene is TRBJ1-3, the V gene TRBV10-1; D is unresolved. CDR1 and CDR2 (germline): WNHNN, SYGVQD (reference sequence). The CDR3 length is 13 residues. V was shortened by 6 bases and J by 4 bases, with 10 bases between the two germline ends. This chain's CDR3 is CASRKGLGNTIYF. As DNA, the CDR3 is TGCGCCAGCAGGAAAGGGCTCGGAAACACCATATATTTT.

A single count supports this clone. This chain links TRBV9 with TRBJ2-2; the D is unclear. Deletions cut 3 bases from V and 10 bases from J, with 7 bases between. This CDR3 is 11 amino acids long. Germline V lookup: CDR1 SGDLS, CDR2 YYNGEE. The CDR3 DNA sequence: TGTGCCAGCAGCGCCACGACGGAGCTGTTTTTT. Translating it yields CASSATTELFF.

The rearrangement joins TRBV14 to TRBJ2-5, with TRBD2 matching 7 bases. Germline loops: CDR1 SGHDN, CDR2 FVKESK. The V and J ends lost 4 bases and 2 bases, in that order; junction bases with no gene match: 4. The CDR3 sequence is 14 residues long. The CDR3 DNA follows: TGTGCCAGCAGCCGGGGGGGTAATCAAGAGACCCAGTACTTC. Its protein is CASSRGGNQETQYF.

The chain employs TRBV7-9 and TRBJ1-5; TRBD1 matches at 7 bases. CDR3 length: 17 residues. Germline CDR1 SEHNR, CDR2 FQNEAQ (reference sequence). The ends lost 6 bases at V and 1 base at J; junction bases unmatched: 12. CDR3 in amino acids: CASSLVGGGGSNQPQHF. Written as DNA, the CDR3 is TGTGCCAGCAGTTTGGTAGGGGGCGGCGGAAGCAATCAGCCCCAGCATTTT.

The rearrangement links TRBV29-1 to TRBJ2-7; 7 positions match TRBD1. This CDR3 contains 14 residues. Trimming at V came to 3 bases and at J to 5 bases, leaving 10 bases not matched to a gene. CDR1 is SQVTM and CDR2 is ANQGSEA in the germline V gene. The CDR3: CSVDPGRGTNEQYF. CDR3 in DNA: TGCAGCGTTGACCCTGGCAGGGGGACCAACGAGCAGTACTTC.

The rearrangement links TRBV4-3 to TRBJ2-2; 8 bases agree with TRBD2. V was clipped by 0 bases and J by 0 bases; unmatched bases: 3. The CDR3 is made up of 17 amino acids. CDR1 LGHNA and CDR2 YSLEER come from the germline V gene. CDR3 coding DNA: TGCGCCAGCAGCCAAGAGAGCGGGGGCACGAACACCGGGGAGCTGTTTTTT. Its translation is CASSQESGGTNTGELFF.

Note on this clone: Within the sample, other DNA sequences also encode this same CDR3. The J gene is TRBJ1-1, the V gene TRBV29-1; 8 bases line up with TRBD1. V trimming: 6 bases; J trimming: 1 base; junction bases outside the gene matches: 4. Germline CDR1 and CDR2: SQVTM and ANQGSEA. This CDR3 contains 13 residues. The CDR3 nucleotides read TGCAGCGTCGGACAGGGCACGAACACTGAAGCTTTCTTT. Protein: CSVGQGTNTEAFF.

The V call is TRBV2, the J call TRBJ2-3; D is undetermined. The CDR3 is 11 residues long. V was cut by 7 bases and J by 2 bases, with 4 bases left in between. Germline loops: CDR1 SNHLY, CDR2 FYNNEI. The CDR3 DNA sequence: TGTGCCAGCACCTACACAGATACGCAGTATTTT. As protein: CASTYTDTQYF.

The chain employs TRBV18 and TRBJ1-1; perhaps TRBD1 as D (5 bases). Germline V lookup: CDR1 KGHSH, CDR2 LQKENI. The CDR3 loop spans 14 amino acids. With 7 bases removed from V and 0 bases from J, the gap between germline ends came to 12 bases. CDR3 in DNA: TGTGCCAGCTGTCTTGCAGGGATGAACACTGAAGCTTTCTTT. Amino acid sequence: CASCLAGMNTEAFF.

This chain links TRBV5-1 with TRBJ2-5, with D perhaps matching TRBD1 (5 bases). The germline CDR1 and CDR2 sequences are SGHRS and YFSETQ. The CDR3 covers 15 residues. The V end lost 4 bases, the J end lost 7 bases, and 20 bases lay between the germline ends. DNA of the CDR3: TGCGCCAGCAGCCTTACTGGTATCAGGGTGGGGACCCAGTACTTC. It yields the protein CASSLTGIRVGTQYF.

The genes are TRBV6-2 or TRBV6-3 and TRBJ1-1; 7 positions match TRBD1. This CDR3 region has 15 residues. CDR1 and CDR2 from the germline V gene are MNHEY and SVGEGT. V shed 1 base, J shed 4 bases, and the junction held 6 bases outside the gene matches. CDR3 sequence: CASSYFPTGTTEAFF. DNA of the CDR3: TGTGCCAGCAGTTACTTCCCGACAGGGACCACTGAAGCTTTCTTT.

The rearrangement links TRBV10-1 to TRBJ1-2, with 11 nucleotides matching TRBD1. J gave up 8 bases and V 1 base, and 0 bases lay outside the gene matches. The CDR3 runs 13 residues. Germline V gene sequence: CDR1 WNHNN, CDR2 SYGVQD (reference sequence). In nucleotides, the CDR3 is TGCGCCAGCAGTGAGTGGACAGGGGGCGGCTACACCTTC. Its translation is CASSEWTGGGYTF.

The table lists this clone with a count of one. The CDR3 DNA is TGTGCCAGCAGTCTAGCGGGAGGACGAGAGACCCAGTACTTC. This gives the protein CASSLAGGRETQYF. This chain connects TRBV28 to TRBJ2-5; 11 positions match TRBD2. From germline, CDR1 is MDHEN and CDR2 SYDVKM. This CDR3 spans 14 amino acids. Unmatched junction bases numbered 3, after V lost 5 bases and J lost 4 bases.

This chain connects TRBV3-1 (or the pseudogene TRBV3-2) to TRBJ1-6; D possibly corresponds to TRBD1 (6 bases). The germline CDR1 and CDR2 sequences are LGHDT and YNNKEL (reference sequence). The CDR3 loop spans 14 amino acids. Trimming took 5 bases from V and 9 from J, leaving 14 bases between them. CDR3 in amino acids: CASSFRDNGSPLHF. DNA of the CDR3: TGTGCCAGCAGCTTCCGGGACAACGGTTCACCCCTCCACTTT.

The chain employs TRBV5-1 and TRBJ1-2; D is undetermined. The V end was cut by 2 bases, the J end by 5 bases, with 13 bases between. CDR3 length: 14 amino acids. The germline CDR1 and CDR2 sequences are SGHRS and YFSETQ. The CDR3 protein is CASSFIGAGYGYTF. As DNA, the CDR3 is TGCGCCAGCAGCTTTATTGGAGCGGGGTATGGCTACACCTTC.

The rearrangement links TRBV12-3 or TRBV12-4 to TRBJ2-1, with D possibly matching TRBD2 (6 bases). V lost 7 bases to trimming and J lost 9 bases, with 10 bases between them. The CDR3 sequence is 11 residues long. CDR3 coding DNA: TGTGCCAGCACCTCCGGGAGTGAGCAGTTCTTC. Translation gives CASTSGSEQFF.

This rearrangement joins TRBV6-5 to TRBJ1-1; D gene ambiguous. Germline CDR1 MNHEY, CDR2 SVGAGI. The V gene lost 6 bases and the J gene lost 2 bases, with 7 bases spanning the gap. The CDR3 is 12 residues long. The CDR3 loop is CASRRTNTEAFF. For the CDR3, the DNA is TGTGCCAGCAGACGGACCAACACTGAAGCTTTCTTT.

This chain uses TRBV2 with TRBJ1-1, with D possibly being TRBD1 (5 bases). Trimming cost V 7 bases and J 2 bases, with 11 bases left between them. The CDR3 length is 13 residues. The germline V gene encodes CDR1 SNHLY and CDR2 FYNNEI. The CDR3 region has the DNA TGTGCCAGCACGTGGGGCGGCAACACTGAAGCTTTCTTT. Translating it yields CASTWGGNTEAFF.

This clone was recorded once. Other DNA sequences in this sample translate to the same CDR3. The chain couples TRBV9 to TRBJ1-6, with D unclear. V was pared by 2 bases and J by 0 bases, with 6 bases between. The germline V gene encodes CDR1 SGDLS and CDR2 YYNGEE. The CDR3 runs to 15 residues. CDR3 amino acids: CASSVGSSYNSPLHF. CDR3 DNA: TGTGCCAGCAGCGTGGGTAGCTCCTATAATTCACCCCTCCACTTT. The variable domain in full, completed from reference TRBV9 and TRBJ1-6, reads DSGVTQTPKHLITATGQRVTLRCSPRSGDLSVYWYQQSLDQGLQFLIQYYNGEERAKGNILERFSAQQFPDLHSELNLSSLELGDSALYFCASSVGSSYNSPLHFGNGTRLTVT.

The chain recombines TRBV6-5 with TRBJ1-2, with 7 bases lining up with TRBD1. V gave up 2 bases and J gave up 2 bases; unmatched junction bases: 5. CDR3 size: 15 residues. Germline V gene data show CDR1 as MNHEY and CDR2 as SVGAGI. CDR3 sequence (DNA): TGTGCCAGCAGTTACGGAACGACAGGGAACTATGGCTACACCTTC. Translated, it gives CASSYGTTGNYGYTF.

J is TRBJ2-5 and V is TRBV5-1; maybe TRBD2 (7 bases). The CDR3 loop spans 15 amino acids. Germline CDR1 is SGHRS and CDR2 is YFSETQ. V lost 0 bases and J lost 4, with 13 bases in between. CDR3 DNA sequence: TGCGCCAGCAGCTTGGCCGGGGGGCGGTCAGAGACCCAGTACTTC. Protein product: CASSLAGGRSETQYF.

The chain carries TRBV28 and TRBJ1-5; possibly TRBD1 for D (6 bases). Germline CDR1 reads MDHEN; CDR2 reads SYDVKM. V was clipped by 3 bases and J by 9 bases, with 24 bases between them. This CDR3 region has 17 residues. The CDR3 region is CASSFALGGAGSRPQHF. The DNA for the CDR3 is TGTGCCAGCAGTTTCGCTTTGGGGGGGGCGGGTTCCCGGCCCCAGCATTTT.